The 32 T cell receptor beta chains given below trace back to one sample, sequenced in a study of blood T cell repertoires in COVID-19. Profiling relied on immunoSEQ multiplex PCR, and the TCRdb table lists in-frame clones only, not all of them. The table records 98,000 or so clones, just over 85% of them present only once. Input material: peripheral blood. The receptors were gathered from a human donor in a cohort sampled during active COVID-19.

CDR3 coding DNA: TGTGCCAGCAGCTTAATCTCCCATGAGCAGTTCTTC. This codes for CASSLISHEQFF. The V and J genes are TRBV7-9 and TRBJ2-1; D is unresolved. Trimming cost V 2 bases and J 8 bases, with 7 bases left between them. This CDR3 contains 12 residues. From germline, CDR1 is SEHNR and CDR2 FQNEAQ (reference sequence).

This clone was counted a single time. The chain couples TRBV18 to TRBJ2-1; 13 bases map to TRBD2. The CDR3 contains 19 residues. Germline CDR1 KGHSH, CDR2 LQKENI. Trimming removed 2 bases from V and 3 bases from J; junction bases left unmatched: 10. The CDR3 coding sequence is TGTGCCAGCTCACCAAAAGGGACTAGCGGGATTGGAGGCTACAATGAGCAGTTCTTC. This translates into CASSPKGTSGIGGYNEQFF.

The CDR3 DNA follows: TGTGCCAGCAGTCACAGGGGTACCGGGGAGCTGTTTTTT. Its protein product is CASSHRGTGELFF. J is TRBJ2-2 and V is TRBV6-5, with 7 nucleotides matching TRBD1. The CDR3 loop spans 13 amino acids. The V and J ends lost 5 bases and 5 bases, in that order; junction bases with no gene match: 2. Looked up from germline, CDR1 is MNHEY and CDR2 is SVGAGI.

This clone was seen a single time. The rearrangement uses TRBV19 and TRBJ2-1; a possible D gene is TRBD1 (6 bases). The length of the CDR3 is 15 residues. The V end lost 2 bases, the J end lost 14 bases, and 22 bases lay between the germline ends. Germline V gives CDR1 LNHDA, CDR2 SQIVND (reference sequence). CDR3 bases: TGTGCCAGTAGTATAAGGGCCATATCAGGGGATAGGAAGTTCTTC. It yields the protein CASSIRAISGDRKFF.

The rearrangement links TRBV25-1 to TRBJ2-7; 8 bases match TRBD1. This CDR3 spans 14 amino acids. The V and J ends lost 1 base and 3 bases, in that order; junction bases with no gene match: 2. Germline V gene data show CDR1 as MGHDK and CDR2 as SYGVNS. The CDR3 bases are TGTGCCAGCAGTGAATTCGACAGGGGCTACGAGCAGTACTTC. It encodes CASSEFDRGYEQYF.

V is TRBV19 and J is TRBJ1-1; 7 bases fit TRBD1. J gave up 8 bases and V 7 bases, and 10 bases lay outside the gene matches. The CDR3 contains 13 residues. Germline CDR1 is LNHDA and CDR2 is SQIVND (reference sequence). The CDR3 DNA is TGTGCCAGTACTGGGCGACAGGGCTCCGAAGCTTTCTTT. It encodes CASTGRQGSEAFF.

This clone was counted many times. This CDR3 reads CSVATGSYEQYF. The CDR3 DNA sequence: TGCAGCGTAGCGACAGGGTCCTACGAGCAGTACTTC. The chain has TRBV29-1 and TRBJ2-7; 7 bases fit TRBD1. Looked up from germline, CDR1 is SQVTM and CDR2 is ANQGSEA. CDR3 size: 12 residues. With 6 bases clipped from V and 1 base from J, the junction kept 3 bases outside the gene matches.

This clone was seen more than once but under ten times. Relative to the germline gene, one junction end is altered; a read error may explain this. This chain joins TRBV7-7 and TRBJ2-1, with TRBD2 matching 12 bases. This CDR3 is built from 14 residues. CDR1 is SSHAT, CDR2 FNYEAQ, per germline (reference sequence). The CDR3 protein is CASSPGTSGNEQFF. The CDR3 coding sequence is TGTGCTAGCAGCCCCGGGACTAGCGGGAATGAGCAGTTCTTC. Full variable domain (remainder filled in from reference TRBV7-7 and TRBJ2-1): GAGVSQSPRYKVTKRGQDVTLRCDPISSHATLYWYQQALGQGPEFLTYFNYEAQPDKSGLPSDRFSAERPEGSISTLTIQRTEQRDSAMYRCASSPGTSGNEQFFGPGTRLTVL.

The rearrangement uses TRBV19 and TRBJ1-5; the match to TRBD1 covers 9 bases. Germline V gene sequence: CDR1 LNHDA, CDR2 SQIVND (reference sequence). This CDR3 is built from 15 residues. The trim removed 5 bases at V and 6 bases at J, leaving 8 bases unmatched. The CDR3: CASSLGQGGSQPQHF. The CDR3 DNA is TGTGCCAGTAGTTTGGGACAGGGCGGGAGTCAGCCCCAGCATTTT.

V is TRBV14 and J is TRBJ2-7; TRBD1 agrees at 8 bases. Germline assignment: CDR1 SGHDN and CDR2 FVKESK. The CDR3 runs 13 residues. V shed 6 bases and J 4 bases; nucleotides not matched to a gene: 5. The CDR3: CASRKTGVYEQYF. For the CDR3, the DNA is TGTGCCAGCAGAAAGACAGGGGTATACGAGCAGTACTTC. The variable domain in full, completed from reference TRBV14 and TRBJ2-7, reads EAGVTQFPSHSVIEKGQTVTLRCDPISGHDNLYWYRRVMGKEIKFLLHFVKESKQDESGMPNNRFLAERTGGTYSTLKVQPAELEDSGVYFCASRKTGVYEQYFGPGTRLTVT.

The chain couples TRBV5-6 to TRBJ2-7; D not resolved. The V end lost 2 bases, the J end lost 3 bases, and 15 bases lay between the germline ends. This CDR3 region has 15 residues. CDR1 is SGHDT and CDR2 is YYEEEE in the germline V gene. The CDR3 is CASSFAPEERYEQYF. As DNA, the CDR3 is TGTGCCAGCAGCTTCGCCCCCGAGGAACGCTACGAGCAGTACTTC.

This sequence joins TRBV5-4 and TRBJ1-1, with no clear D. This CDR3 comprises 14 residues. Deletions cut 0 bases from V and 1 base from J, with 7 bases between. Per the germline V gene, CDR1 is SGHNT and CDR2 is YYREEE (reference sequence). The chain's CDR3 is CASSLVAGNTEAFF. The CDR3 bases are TGTGCCAGCAGCTTGGTAGCGGGGAACACTGAAGCTTTCTTT. Full variable domain (missing parts from reference TRBV5-4 and TRBJ1-1): ETGVTQSPTHLIKTRGQQVTLRCSSQSGHNTVSWYQQALGQGPQFIFQYYREEENGRGNFPPRFSGLQFPNYSSELNVNALELDDSALYLCASSLVAGNTEAFFGQGTRLTVV.

There are a few counts of this clone. The chain carries TRBV7-9 and TRBJ1-5; 7 bases fit TRBD1. The CDR3 contains 13 residues. CDR1 is SEHNR, CDR2 FQNEAQ, per germline (reference sequence). The V gene end was trimmed by 5 bases and the J gene end by 5 bases; junction bases not matched to a gene: 3. CDR3 bases: TGTGCCAGCAGCGACAGGGCCGATCAGCCCCAGCATTTT. Its protein product is CASSDRADQPQHF.

The rearrangement joins TRBV28 to TRBJ2-7; a possible D gene is TRBD2 (6 bases). Trimming pared 6 bases from V and 6 bases from J, leaving 12 bases between. Per germline, CDR1 MDHEN and CDR2 SYDVKM. The CDR3 length is 12 residues. CDR3 region: CASRRDFSEQYF. CDR3 DNA sequence: TGTGCCAGCAGACGGGACTTCTCCGAGCAGTACTTC.

The chain recombines TRBV19 with TRBJ2-5; D may be TRBD2 (5 bases). Per germline, CDR1 LNHDA and CDR2 SQIVND (reference sequence). V lost 4 bases and J lost 4, with 16 bases in between. This CDR3 spans 15 amino acids. CDR3 sequence reads: CASSRSLTGRETQYF. In DNA, the CDR3 is TGTGCCAGTAGTAGATCGTTAACGGGGAGAGAGACCCAGTACTTC.

V is TRBV4-1 and J is TRBJ2-1; 7 nucleotides match TRBD2. J was trimmed by 8 bases and V by 0 bases; bases with no gene match: 10. This CDR3 spans 16 amino acids. Germline V gives CDR1 MGHRA, CDR2 YSYEKL. CDR3 DNA: TGCGCCAGCAGCCAAGATGGGACTACCCTGGGCGATGAGCAGTTCTTC. This sequence encodes CASSQDGTTLGDEQFF.

The chain uses TRBV27 and TRBJ2-2; 12 bases are shared with TRBD1. V lost 5 bases and J lost 5; bases outside the gene matches: 12. The CDR3 spans 18 residues. CDR1 and CDR2 from the germline V gene are MNHEY and SMNVEV (reference sequence). The CDR3: CASSPVAGTGGRTGELFF. CDR3 nucleotides: TGTGCCAGCAGTCCTGTAGCCGGGACAGGGGGCAGGACCGGGGAGCTGTTTTTT.

The J gene is TRBJ2-7, the V gene TRBV10-2, with 9 bases identical to TRBD1. Looked up from germline, CDR1 is WSHSY and CDR2 is SAAADI. The CDR3 spans 13 residues. V lost 8 bases to trimming and J lost 5 bases; unmatched junction nucleotides: 7. The CDR3 nucleotides are TGCGCCAGCCACCGGGACAGGGCTAACGAGCAGTACTTC. The encoded protein is CASHRDRANEQYF.

This chain links TRBV24-1 with TRBJ2-2, with D tentatively TRBD1 (5 bases). The V and J ends lost 0 bases and 4 bases respectively, with 11 bases between them. Germline V gives CDR1 KGHDR, CDR2 SFDVKD. CDR3 length: 16 amino acids. The CDR3 loop reads CATSDLSAGFTGELFF. DNA for the CDR3: TGTGCCACCAGTGATTTGTCGGCAGGGTTCACCGGGGAGCTGTTTTTT.

The rearrangement joins TRBV6-5 to TRBJ2-7; 9 bases line up with TRBD1. Germline V gives CDR1 MNHEY, CDR2 SVGAGI. The V segment lost 0 bases and the J segment 6 bases; nucleotides outside the gene matches: 6. This CDR3 has 15 amino acids. The CDR3 reads CASSYSGTGRSEQYF. The CDR3, as DNA: TGTGCCAGCAGTTACTCCGGGACAGGGAGGAGCGAGCAGTACTTC.

This clone was recorded only once. This chain uses TRBV7-9 with TRBJ2-1, with D tentatively TRBD2 (6 bases). Germline V gives CDR1 SEHNR, CDR2 FQNEAQ (reference sequence). Trimming took off 4 bases at V and 8 bases at J, with 18 bases between the two ends. This CDR3 is built from 15 residues. This CDR3 is CASSSRRTSGDEQFF. The CDR3 region has the DNA TGTGCCAGCAGCTCGAGACGGACTTCGGGGGATGAGCAGTTCTTC.

The rearrangement uses TRBV7-9 and TRBJ2-3, with D tentatively TRBD1 (5 bases). Germline V gene sequence: CDR1 SEHNR, CDR2 FQNEAQ (reference sequence). Trimming pared 5 bases from V and 0 bases from J, leaving 12 bases between. The CDR3 is made up of 15 amino acids. The CDR3 DNA reads as TGTGCCAGCAGCAAGGAAAGACAGAGCACAGATACGCAGTATTTT. The encoded protein is CASSKERQSTDTQYF.

This clone has just one count. The chain links TRBV19 to TRBJ2-5; 14 bases match TRBD2. Germline CDR1 reads LNHDA; CDR2 reads SQIVND (reference sequence). The CDR3 covers 15 residues. The junction had 6 bases not matched to a gene; V was cut back by 6 bases and J by 6 bases. The DNA for the CDR3 is TGTGCCAGTAGGGGGACTAGCGGGGGATGGCAGACCCAGTACTTC. This encodes CASRGTSGGWQTQYF.

This chain links TRBV7-3 with TRBJ2-5; 7 bases line up with TRBD2. V was pared by 5 bases and J by 5 bases, with 11 bases of the junction left unmatched. The CDR3 covers 15 residues. Germline assignment: CDR1 SGHTA and CDR2 FQGTGA. The CDR3 spells CASSRGTSGMETQYF. As DNA, the CDR3 is TGTGCCAGCAGCCGAGGCACGAGCGGGATGGAGACCCAGTACTTC.

The rearrangement joins TRBV27 to TRBJ1-6; D may be TRBD1 (5 bases). The CDR3 has 16 amino acids. V lost 3 bases, J lost 6 bases, and 15 bases lay in between. Germline V gene sequence: CDR1 MNHEY, CDR2 SMNVEV (reference sequence). CDR3 DNA: TGTGCCAGCAGTTTCAGGGCAGGTTGGAGTAATTCACCCCTCCACTTT. Translated, it gives CASSFRAGWSNSPLHF.

J is TRBJ2-3 and V is TRBV19, with D possibly being TRBD2 (6 bases). This CDR3 is 15 amino acids long. Trimming removed 3 bases at V and 3 bases at J, with 13 bases between. Germline CDR1 LNHDA, CDR2 SQIVND (reference sequence). Written as DNA, the CDR3 is TGTGCCAGTAGTATGGAGGGGTTAAAAACAGATACGCAGTATTTT. It encodes CASSMEGLKTDTQYF.

This clone was seen just once. This chain links TRBV19 with TRBJ2-1; TRBD2 matches at 8 bases. This CDR3 region has 15 residues. The V and J ends lost 2 bases and 3 bases, in that order; junction bases with no gene match: 3. Germline V lookup: CDR1 LNHDA, CDR2 SQIVND (reference sequence). As DNA, the CDR3 is TGTGCCAGTAGTATACGCAGCGGGAGCTACAATGAGCAGTTCTTC. Translating it yields CASSIRSGSYNEQFF.

The table lists this clone with many counts. The chain links TRBV7-3 to TRBJ1-6; D unclear. The CDR3 totals 15 residues. Germline CDR1 and CDR2: SGHTA and FQGTGA. Trimming removed 5 bases at V and 8 bases at J, with 16 bases between. The CDR3 reads CASSEGMPSHSPLHF. The CDR3 DNA reads TGTGCCAGCAGCGAGGGAATGCCGTCCCATTCACCCCTCCACTTT.

This clone was seen only once. This rearrangement joins TRBV24-1 to TRBJ2-5; D uncertain. Trimming cost V 3 bases and J 7 bases, with 11 bases left between them. The CDR3 spans 13 residues. Germline V gives CDR1 KGHDR, CDR2 SFDVKD. The CDR3 DNA reads as TGTGCCACCAGTGATGCGCAGGCGAGGACCCAGTACTTC. This encodes CATSDAQARTQYF.

The V gene is TRBV5-6, the J gene TRBJ1-2, with 10 bases identical to TRBD1. The junction had 5 bases not matched to a gene; V was cut back by 2 bases and J by 4 bases. The CDR3 consists of 15 residues. CDR1 SGHDT and CDR2 YYEEEE come from the germline V gene. Written as DNA, the CDR3 is TGTGCCAGCAGCTTTTGGGACAGGGGAATCTATGGCTACACCTTC. This translates into CASSFWDRGIYGYTF.

The chain carries TRBV30 and TRBJ1-1, with a possible D match to TRBD1 (5 bases). CDR3 size: 12 residues. The germline V and J ends were trimmed by 3 bases and 7 bases, with 12 bases remaining between them. Germline V gene data show CDR1 as GTSNPN and CDR2 as SVGIG (reference sequence). In DNA, the CDR3 is TGTGCCTGGAGGCCCTTGGGGCGTGAAGCTTTCTTT. Residues: CAWRPLGREAFF.

The gene calls are TRBV7-2 and TRBJ2-1; D ambiguous. The ends were cut back, 5 bases at V and 3 bases at J, with 17 bases in the middle. This CDR3 region has 16 residues. The V gene's germline CDR1 is SGHTA and CDR2 FQGNSA. The DNA of the CDR3 is TGTGCCAGCAGCCCGTTATTTAGGAGAATCTACAATGAGCAGTTCTTC. It specifies CASSPLFRRIYNEQFF.